The 25 T cell receptor beta chains reported below all come from one sample, sequenced in a study of blood T cell repertoires in COVID-19. Clones were read by immunoSEQ multiplex PCR, and TCRdb kept only the in-frame ones, dropping some. Of 150,000 or so clones in the sample, roughly 82% were seen once. Sequencing input: peripheral blood. The receptors stem from a middle-aged woman with COVID-19, enrolled during active disease.

The DNA for the CDR3 is TGTGCCAGCAGTTACGGCCCCAATGAGCAGTTCTTC. It encodes CASSYGPNEQFF. The chain is built from TRBV6-2 or TRBV6-3 and TRBJ2-1; D gene uncertain. Trimming removed 2 bases at V and 6 bases at J, with 5 bases between. Germline loops: CDR1 MNHEY, CDR2 SVGEGT. CDR3 length: 12 amino acids.

Written as DNA, the CDR3 is TGTGCCAGCAGCCCCCGAGCCACCGGGGAGCTGTTTTTT. Translating it yields CASSPRATGELFF. The chain combines TRBV7-3 with TRBJ2-2; no definite D call. This CDR3 comprises 13 residues. Trimming left V 5 bases short and J 4 bases short, with 8 bases between. The V gene's germline CDR1 is SGHTA and CDR2 FQGTGA.

In its sample, this clone was seen a few times. CDR3 region: CASRVEGRNEQFF. CDR3 nucleotide sequence: TGTGCCAGCAGGGTGGAGGGACGGAATGAGCAGTTCTTC. This chain uses TRBV6-5 with TRBJ2-1; possible D gene TRBD2, 6 bases. V gave up 6 bases and J gave up 7 bases, with 13 bases separating them. The CDR3 runs to 13 residues. Germline-derived CDR1 and CDR2 are MNHEY and SVGAGI.

CDR3 nucleotides: TGCAGTGCTAGAGATCATCCTGAAGCTTTCTTT. Its translation: CSARDHPEAFF. The V gene is TRBV20-1, the J gene TRBJ1-1; the D is unclear. V was pared by 0 bases and J by 6 bases, with 5 bases between. This CDR3 has 11 residues. Germline V gene data show CDR1 as DFQATT and CDR2 as SNEGSKA (reference sequence).

The rearrangement links TRBV5-5 to TRBJ1-2, with TRBD1 identical over 8 bases. Trimming cost V 4 bases and J 8 bases; bases outside gene matches: 10. This CDR3 contains 14 residues. Germline V CDR1 and CDR2: SGHKS, YYEKEE (reference sequence). The CDR3 protein is CASSPGQAVSGYTF. In DNA, the CDR3 is TGTGCCAGCAGCCCGGGACAGGCTGTGAGCGGCTACACCTTC. Looking up the rest from reference TRBV5-5 and TRBJ1-2 gives the full variable domain: DAGVTQSPTHLIKTRGQQVTLRCSPISGHKSVSWYQQVLGQGPQFIFQYYEKEERGRGNFPDRFSARQFPNYSSELNVNALLLGDSALYLCASSPGQAVSGYTFGSGTRLTVV.

This rearrangement joins TRBV23-1 to TRBJ2-7, with 9 bases lining up with TRBD1. TRBV23-1 is annotated as an ORF whose role is uncertain. V lost 0 bases to trimming and J lost 0 bases; unmatched junction nucleotides: 9. The CDR3 is 18 amino acids. CDR3 sequence reads: CASSQSETGQGFSYEQYV. The DNA for the CDR3 is TGCGCCAGCAGTCAATCGGAGACGGGACAGGGTTTCTCCTACGAGCAGTACGTC.

The chain carries TRBV5-6 and TRBJ1-1, with TRBD1 matching 10 bases. Trimming at V came to 3 bases and at J to 5 bases, leaving 7 bases not matched to a gene. CDR1 and CDR2 (germline): SGHDT, YYEEEE. The CDR3 has 15 residues. The chain's CDR3 is CASSSAGTGVTEAFF. In DNA form, the CDR3 reads TGTGCCAGCAGCTCAGCCGGGACAGGGGTTACTGAAGCTTTCTTT. Filled out from reference TRBV5-6 and TRBJ1-1, the complete variable domain reads DAGVTQSPTHLIKTRGQQVTLRCSPKSGHDTVSWYQQALGQGPQFIFQYYEEEERQRGNFPDRFSGHQFPNYSSELNVNALLLGDSALYLCASSSAGTGVTEAFFGQGTRLTVV.

The chain joins TRBV12-3 or TRBV12-4 to TRBJ1-2; 8 bases fit TRBD1. The CDR3 has 13 residues. The J segment lost 5 bases and the V segment lost 5 bases, leaving 4 bases of the junction unmatched. The CDR3 sequence: CASSTGGGYGYTF. The CDR3 region has the DNA TGTGCCAGCAGTACAGGGGGAGGGTATGGCTACACCTTC.

J is TRBJ2-5 and V is TRBV30; 8 nucleotides match TRBD2. In germline, CDR1 is GTSNPN, CDR2 SVGIG (reference sequence). J was trimmed by 5 bases and V by 3 bases; bases with no gene match: 11. The CDR3 covers 15 residues. CDR3 DNA: TGTGCCTGGAGCGGGGAGGGCGGGGGGCTGGAGACCCAGTACTTC. Its protein is CAWSGEGGGLETQYF.

V and J are TRBV2 and TRBJ1-4, with D possibly matching TRBD1 (5 bases). V was clipped by 3 bases and J by 0 bases, with 8 bases between them. The CDR3 has 15 residues. Germline CDR1 SNHLY, CDR2 FYNNEI. The CDR3 reads CASSDGGATNEKLFF. The CDR3 coding sequence is TGTGCCAGCAGTGATGGAGGGGCAACTAATGAAAAACTGTTTTTT.

This chain links TRBV19 with TRBJ2-2, with 8 positions matching TRBD1. V lost 5 bases, J lost 5 bases, and 7 bases stayed unmatched. The CDR3 is 15 residues long. Germline-derived CDR1 and CDR2 are LNHDA and SQIVND (reference sequence). The CDR3 reads CASSLGQGSTGELFF. The CDR3 DNA sequence: TGTGCCAGTAGTCTAGGACAGGGCAGTACCGGGGAGCTGTTTTTT.

The rearrangement joins TRBV27 to TRBJ1-2; 9 bases line up with TRBD1. The CDR3 length is 17 residues. The V gene end was trimmed by 4 bases and the J gene end by 1 base; junction bases not matched to a gene: 10. Germline CDR1 and CDR2: MNHEY and SMNVEV (reference sequence). The CDR3 DNA sequence: TGTGCCAGCAGTTCGGGGGACAGGGAAGAGGATAACTATGGCTACACCTTC. It translates to CASSSGDREEDNYGYTF.

The chain couples TRBV27 to TRBJ1-6, with 12 bases identical to TRBD1. The CDR3 has 16 amino acids. Losses at the gene ends were 1 base for V and 8 bases for J; bases not matched to a gene: 3. CDR1 MNHEY and CDR2 SMNVEV come from the germline V gene (reference sequence). The CDR3 sequence is CASSLWDRGLDSPLHF. The CDR3 DNA sequence: TGTGCCAGCAGTTTATGGGACAGGGGGCTTGATTCACCCCTCCACTTT.

This clone has a handful of counts. The chain employs TRBV7-2 and TRBJ2-2; 9 nucleotides match TRBD2. Losses at the gene ends were 6 bases for V and 8 bases for J; bases not matched to a gene: 7. CDR1 SGHTA and CDR2 FQGNSA come from the germline V gene. The CDR3 runs to 14 residues. The CDR3 region has the DNA TGTGCCAGCAGTGGTCTAGCGGGGATGGGGGAGCTGTTTTTT. Residues: CASSGLAGMGELFF.

The chain recombines TRBV12-3 or TRBV12-4 with TRBJ1-2; D is undetermined. The CDR3 consists of 13 residues. Trimming took off 3 bases at V and 6 bases at J, with 11 bases between the two ends. The CDR3 nucleotides are TGTGCCAGCAGTTTCGGGTCTCTAAATGGCTACACCTTC. The encoded protein is CASSFGSLNGYTF.

This chain uses TRBV5-6 with TRBJ1-1, with D hard to call. Germline CDR1 reads SGHDT; CDR2 reads YYEEEE. V lost 5 bases, J lost 4 bases, and 18 bases lay in between. The CDR3 totals 15 residues. The CDR3 DNA sequence: TGTGCCAGCAGTCTGGTACTGAGGCCGGGCACTGAAGCTTTCTTT. Amino acid sequence: CASSLVLRPGTEAFF.

The chain is built from TRBV7-2 and TRBJ2-1, with no clear D. The V gene's germline CDR1 is SGHTA and CDR2 FQGNSA. V lost 5 bases, J lost 7 bases, and 24 bases lay in between. The CDR3 consists of 17 residues. CDR3 sequence: CASSKSTVSVVANEQFF. The CDR3 DNA follows: TGTGCCAGCAGCAAAAGCACTGTAAGTGTCGTCGCGAATGAGCAGTTCTTC.

This chain links TRBV6-6 with TRBJ1-2, with TRBD1 matching over 7 bases. J was trimmed by 4 bases and V by 2 bases; bases with no gene match: 10. CDR1 is MNHNY, CDR2 SVGAGI, per germline (reference sequence). The CDR3 totals 16 residues. As DNA, the CDR3 is TGTGCCAGCAGTTACGGCGGAGACAGGGCTGTCTATGGCTACACCTTC. Encoded protein: CASSYGGDRAVYGYTF.

CDR3 sequence (DNA): TGTGCCAGCAGTGTCGCAGGGGCTACAGGGGCCAACGTCCTGACTTTC. As protein: CASSVAGATGANVLTF. This rearrangement joins TRBV27 to TRBJ2-6, with D maybe TRBD1 (6 bases). The CDR3 loop spans 16 amino acids. Trimming pared 5 bases from V and 4 bases from J, leaving 15 bases between. Germline assignment: CDR1 MNHEY and CDR2 SMNVEV (reference sequence).

V and J are TRBV27 and TRBJ1-2; D remains unclear. The CDR3 spans 13 residues. Germline assignment: CDR1 MNHEY and CDR2 SMNVEV (reference sequence). V was shortened by 3 bases and J by 2 bases, with 7 bases between the two germline ends. CDR3 nucleotides: TGTGCCAGCAGTTTCGCGGAAAACTATGGCTACACCTTC. This codes for CASSFAENYGYTF.

This clone has a count of ten or more. The CDR3 coding sequence is TGTGCCAGCAAGATCGGGGGGAGGGCCCGAAGGGAGCAGTACTTC. Its protein is CASKIGGRARREQYF. The chain joins TRBV28 to TRBJ2-7; 7 bases match TRBD2. This CDR3 has 15 residues. Trimming removed 7 bases from V and 7 bases from J; junction bases left unmatched: 16. CDR1 is MDHEN, CDR2 SYDVKM, per germline.

This clone was seen once. The genes are TRBV5-1 and TRBJ2-2; no clear D. V gave up 4 bases and J gave up 4 bases, with 14 bases separating them. The CDR3 loop spans 15 amino acids. Germline V gene data show CDR1 as SGHRS and CDR2 as YFSETQ. The CDR3 nucleotides read TGCGCCAGCAGCGACATGACGGTCGCCACCGGGGAGCTGTTTTTT. It is translated as CASSDMTVATGELFF.

V is TRBV30 and J is TRBJ2-1; 9 bases are shared with TRBD2. With 0 bases clipped from V and 9 bases from J, the junction kept 12 bases outside the gene matches. Germline V CDR1 and CDR2: GTSNPN, SVGIG (reference sequence). This CDR3 is built from 16 residues. CDR3 nucleotide sequence: TGTGCCTGGAGTGTAAGGCTAGCGGGAATCCTTGGTGAGCAGTTCTTC. It yields the protein CAWSVRLAGILGEQFF.

The chain uses TRBV4-2 and TRBJ1-4; no definite D call. The germline V gene encodes CDR1 LGHNA and CDR2 YNFKEQ. This CDR3 contains 13 residues. V was cut by 0 bases and J by 8 bases, with 7 bases left in between. DNA for the CDR3: TGTGCCAGCAGCCAAGAGTTTGGCGAAAAACTGTTTTTT. It translates to CASSQEFGEKLFF.

The chain links TRBV19 to TRBJ1-1; D might be TRBD1 (5 bases). Trimming stripped 4 bases from V and 0 bases from J, with 9 bases between. Germline assignment: CDR1 LNHDA and CDR2 SQIVND (reference sequence). This CDR3 contains 14 residues. CDR3 sequence reads: CASSKTDMNTEAFF. In DNA form, the CDR3 reads TGTGCCAGTAGTAAGACAGACATGAACACTGAAGCTTTCTTT. Full variable domain (missing parts from reference TRBV19 and TRBJ1-1): DGGITQSPKYLFRKEGQNVTLSCEQNLNHDAMYWYRQDPGQGLRLIYYSQIVNDFQKGDIAEGYSVSREKKESFPLTVTSAQKNPTAFYLCASSKTDMNTEAFFGQGTRLTVV.